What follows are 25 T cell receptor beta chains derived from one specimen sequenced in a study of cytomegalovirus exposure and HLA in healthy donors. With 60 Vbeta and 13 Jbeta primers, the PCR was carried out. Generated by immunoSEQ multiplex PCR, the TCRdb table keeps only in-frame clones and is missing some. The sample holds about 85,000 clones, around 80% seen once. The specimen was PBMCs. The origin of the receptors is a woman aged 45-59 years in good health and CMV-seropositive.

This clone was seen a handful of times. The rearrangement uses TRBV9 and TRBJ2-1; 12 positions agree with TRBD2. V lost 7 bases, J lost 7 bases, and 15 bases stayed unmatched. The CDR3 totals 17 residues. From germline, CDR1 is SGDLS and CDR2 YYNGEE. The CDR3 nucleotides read TGTGCCAGCGGCAGACTAGCGGGAGTCCGCAGGGGTAATGAGCAGTTCTTC. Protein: CASGRLAGVRRGNEQFF.

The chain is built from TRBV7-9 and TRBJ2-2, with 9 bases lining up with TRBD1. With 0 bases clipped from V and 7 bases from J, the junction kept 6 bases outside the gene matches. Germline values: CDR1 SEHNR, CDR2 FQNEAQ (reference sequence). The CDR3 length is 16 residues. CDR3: CASSLAGTGSVGELFF. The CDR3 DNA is TGTGCCAGCAGCTTAGCCGGGACAGGGTCAGTCGGGGAGCTGTTTTTT.

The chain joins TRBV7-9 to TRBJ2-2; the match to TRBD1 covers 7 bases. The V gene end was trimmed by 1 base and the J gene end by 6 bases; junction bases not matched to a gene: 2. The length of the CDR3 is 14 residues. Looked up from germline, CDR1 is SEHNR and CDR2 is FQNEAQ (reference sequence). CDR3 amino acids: CASSLEGASGELFF. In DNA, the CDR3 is TGTGCCAGCAGCTTAGAGGGGGCTTCCGGGGAGCTGTTTTTT.

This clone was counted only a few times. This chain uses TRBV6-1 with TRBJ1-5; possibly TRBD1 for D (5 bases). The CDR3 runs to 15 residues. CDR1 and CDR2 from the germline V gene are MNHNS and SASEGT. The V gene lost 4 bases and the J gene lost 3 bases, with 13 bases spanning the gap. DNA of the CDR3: TGTGCCAGCAGTGTTGCCTTTGGGGCCAATCAGCCCCAGCATTTT. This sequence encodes CASSVAFGANQPQHF.

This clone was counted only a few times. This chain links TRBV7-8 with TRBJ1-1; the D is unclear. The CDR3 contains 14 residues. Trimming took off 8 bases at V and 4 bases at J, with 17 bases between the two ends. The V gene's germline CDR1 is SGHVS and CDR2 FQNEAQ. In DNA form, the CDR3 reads TGTGCCAGCCTCCCCCGTGGGAGGGTCACTGAAGCTTTCTTT. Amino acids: CASLPRGRVTEAFF. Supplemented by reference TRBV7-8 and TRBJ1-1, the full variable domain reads GAGVSQSPRYKVAKRGQDVALRCDPISGHVSLFWYQQALGQGPEFLTYFQNEAQLDKSGLPSDRFFAERPEGSVSTLKIQRTQQEDSAVYLCASLPRGRVTEAFFGQGTRLTVV.

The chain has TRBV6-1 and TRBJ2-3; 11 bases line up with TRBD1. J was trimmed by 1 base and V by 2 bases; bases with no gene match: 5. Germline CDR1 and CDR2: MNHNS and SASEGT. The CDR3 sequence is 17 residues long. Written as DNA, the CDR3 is TGTGCCAGCAGTGAACCCCGGACAGGGGGCCGCACAGATACGCAGTATTTT. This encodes CASSEPRTGGRTDTQYF.

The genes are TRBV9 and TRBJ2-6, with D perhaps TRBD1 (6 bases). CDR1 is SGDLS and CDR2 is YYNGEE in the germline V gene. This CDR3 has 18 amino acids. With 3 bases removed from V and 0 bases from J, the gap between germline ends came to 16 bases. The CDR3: CASSGEQGFISGANVLTF. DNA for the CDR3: TGTGCCAGCAGCGGAGAACAGGGCTTCATCTCTGGGGCCAACGTCCTGACTTTC.

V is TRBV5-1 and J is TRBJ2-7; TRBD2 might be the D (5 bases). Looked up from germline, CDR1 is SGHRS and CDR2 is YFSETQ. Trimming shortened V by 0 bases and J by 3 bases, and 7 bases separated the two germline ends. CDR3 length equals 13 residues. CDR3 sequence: CASSLGAGYEQYV. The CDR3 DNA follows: TGCGCCAGCAGCTTGGGTGCGGGCTACGAGCAGTACGTC.

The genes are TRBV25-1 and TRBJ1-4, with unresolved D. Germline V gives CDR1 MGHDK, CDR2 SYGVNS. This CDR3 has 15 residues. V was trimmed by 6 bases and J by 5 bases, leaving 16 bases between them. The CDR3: CASRSTIRINEKLFF. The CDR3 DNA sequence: TGTGCCAGCAGGTCGACTATTCGAATAAATGAAAAACTGTTTTTT.

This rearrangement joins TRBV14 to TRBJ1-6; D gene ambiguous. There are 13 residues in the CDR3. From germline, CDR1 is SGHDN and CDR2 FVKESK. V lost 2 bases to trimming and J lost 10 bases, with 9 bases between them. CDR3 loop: CASSQFTYSPLHF. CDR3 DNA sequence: TGTGCCAGCAGCCAATTTACATACTCACCCCTCCACTTT.

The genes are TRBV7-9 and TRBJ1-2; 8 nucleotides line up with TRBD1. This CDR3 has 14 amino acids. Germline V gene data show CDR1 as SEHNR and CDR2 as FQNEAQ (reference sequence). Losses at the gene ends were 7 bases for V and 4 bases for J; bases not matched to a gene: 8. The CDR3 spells CASKKETGAYGYTF. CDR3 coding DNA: TGTGCCAGCAAAAAGGAGACAGGGGCCTATGGCTACACCTTC.

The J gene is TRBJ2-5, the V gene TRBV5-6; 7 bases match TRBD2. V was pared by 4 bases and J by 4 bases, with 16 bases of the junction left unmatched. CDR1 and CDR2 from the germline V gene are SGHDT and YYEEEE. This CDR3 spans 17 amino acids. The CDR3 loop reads CASSRQGGRVLGETQYF. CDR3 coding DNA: TGTGCCAGCAGCCGCCAGGGCGGGAGAGTTTTGGGAGAGACCCAGTACTTC. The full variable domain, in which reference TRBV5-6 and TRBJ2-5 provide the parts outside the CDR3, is DAGVTQSPTHLIKTRGQQVTLRCSPKSGHDTVSWYQQALGQGPQFIFQYYEEEERQRGNFPDRFSGHQFPNYSSELNVNALLLGDSALYLCASSRQGGRVLGETQYFGPGTRLLVL.

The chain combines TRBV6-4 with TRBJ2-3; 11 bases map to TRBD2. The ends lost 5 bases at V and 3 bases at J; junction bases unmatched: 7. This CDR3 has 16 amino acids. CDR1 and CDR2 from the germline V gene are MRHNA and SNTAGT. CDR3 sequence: CASSLSGGAGTDTQYF. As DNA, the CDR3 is TGTGCCAGCAGTCTTAGCGGGGGGGCCGGGACAGATACGCAGTATTTT.

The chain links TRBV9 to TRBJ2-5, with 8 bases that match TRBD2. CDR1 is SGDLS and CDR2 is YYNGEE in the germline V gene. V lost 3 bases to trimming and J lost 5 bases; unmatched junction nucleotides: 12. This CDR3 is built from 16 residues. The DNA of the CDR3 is TGTGCCAGCAGCGGCCCCGGGGGGGCAGGGCTTGAGACCCAGTACTTC. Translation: CASSGPGGAGLETQYF.

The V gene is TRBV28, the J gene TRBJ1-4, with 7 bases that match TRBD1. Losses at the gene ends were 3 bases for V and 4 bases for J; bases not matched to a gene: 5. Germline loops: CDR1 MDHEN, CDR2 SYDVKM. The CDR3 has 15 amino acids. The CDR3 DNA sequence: TGTGCCAGCAGTTTTGCCGGGACAGATAATGAAAAACTGTTTTTT. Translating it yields CASSFAGTDNEKLFF.

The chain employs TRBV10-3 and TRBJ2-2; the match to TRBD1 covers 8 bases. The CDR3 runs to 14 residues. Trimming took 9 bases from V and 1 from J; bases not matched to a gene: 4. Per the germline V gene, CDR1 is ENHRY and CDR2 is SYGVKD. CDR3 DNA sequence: TGTGCCATAAGAGGGACAGGGAACACCGGGGAGCTGTTTTTT. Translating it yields CAIRGTGNTGELFF.

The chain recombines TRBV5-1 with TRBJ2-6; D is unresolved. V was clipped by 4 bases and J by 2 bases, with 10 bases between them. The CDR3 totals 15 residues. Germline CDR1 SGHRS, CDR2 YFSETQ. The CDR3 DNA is TGCGCCAGCAGCCAAGAAGCTCCTGGGGCCAACGTCCTGACTTTC. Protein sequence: CASSQEAPGANVLTF.

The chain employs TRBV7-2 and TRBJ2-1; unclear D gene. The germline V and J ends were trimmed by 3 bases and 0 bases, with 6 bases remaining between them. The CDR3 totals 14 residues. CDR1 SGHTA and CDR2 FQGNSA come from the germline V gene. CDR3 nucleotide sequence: TGTGCCAGCAGCTTCAGGAACTCCTACAATGAGCAGTTCTTC. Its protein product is CASSFRNSYNEQFF.

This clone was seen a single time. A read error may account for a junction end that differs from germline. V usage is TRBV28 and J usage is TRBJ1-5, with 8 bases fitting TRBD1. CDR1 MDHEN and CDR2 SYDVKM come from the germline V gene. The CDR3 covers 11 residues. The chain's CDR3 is CASSLGQASLF. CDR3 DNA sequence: TGTGCCAGCAGTCTGGGACAGGCCTCCCTTTTT.

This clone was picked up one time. CDR3 sequence reads: CASSPGQGKNTEAFF. CDR3 DNA: TGTGCCAGCAGCCCGGGACAGGGTAAGAACACTGAAGCTTTCTTT. The V call is TRBV11-2, the J call TRBJ1-1; TRBD1 aligns across 9 bases. Trimming removed 5 bases from V and 1 base from J; junction bases left unmatched: 5. The CDR3 covers 15 residues. Germline V gene data show CDR1 as SGHAT and CDR2 as FQNNGV.

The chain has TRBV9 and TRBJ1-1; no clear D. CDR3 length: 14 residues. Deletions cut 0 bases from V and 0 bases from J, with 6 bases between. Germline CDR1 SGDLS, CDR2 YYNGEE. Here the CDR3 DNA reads TGTGCCAGCAGCGTAGATGGCATGAACACTGAAGCTTTCTTT. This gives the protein CASSVDGMNTEAFF.

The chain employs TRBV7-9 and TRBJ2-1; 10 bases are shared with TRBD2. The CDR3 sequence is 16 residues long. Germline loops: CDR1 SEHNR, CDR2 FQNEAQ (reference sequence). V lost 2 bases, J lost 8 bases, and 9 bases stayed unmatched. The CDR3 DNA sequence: TGTGCCAGCAGCTTAACCCCCACTAGCGGGAACCATGAGCAGTTCTTC. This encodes CASSLTPTSGNHEQFF.

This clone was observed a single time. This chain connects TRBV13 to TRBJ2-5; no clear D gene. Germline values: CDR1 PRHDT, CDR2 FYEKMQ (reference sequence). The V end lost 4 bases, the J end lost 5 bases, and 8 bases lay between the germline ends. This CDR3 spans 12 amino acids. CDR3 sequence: CASSSIEETQYF. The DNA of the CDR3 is TGTGCCAGCAGCTCTATAGAGGAGACCCAGTACTTC.

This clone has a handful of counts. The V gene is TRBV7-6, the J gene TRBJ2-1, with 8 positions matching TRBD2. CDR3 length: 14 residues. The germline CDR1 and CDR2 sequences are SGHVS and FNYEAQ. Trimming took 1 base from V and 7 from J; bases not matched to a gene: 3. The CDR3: CASSLELAANEQFF. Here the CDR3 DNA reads TGTGCCAGCAGCTTAGAACTAGCGGCGAATGAGCAGTTCTTC.

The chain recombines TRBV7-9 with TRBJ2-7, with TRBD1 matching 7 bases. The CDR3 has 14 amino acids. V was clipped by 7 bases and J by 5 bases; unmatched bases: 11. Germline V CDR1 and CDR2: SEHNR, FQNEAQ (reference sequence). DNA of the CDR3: TGTGCCAGCACCCCACCCTCGACAGGGAACGAGCAGTACTTC. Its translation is CASTPPSTGNEQYF.